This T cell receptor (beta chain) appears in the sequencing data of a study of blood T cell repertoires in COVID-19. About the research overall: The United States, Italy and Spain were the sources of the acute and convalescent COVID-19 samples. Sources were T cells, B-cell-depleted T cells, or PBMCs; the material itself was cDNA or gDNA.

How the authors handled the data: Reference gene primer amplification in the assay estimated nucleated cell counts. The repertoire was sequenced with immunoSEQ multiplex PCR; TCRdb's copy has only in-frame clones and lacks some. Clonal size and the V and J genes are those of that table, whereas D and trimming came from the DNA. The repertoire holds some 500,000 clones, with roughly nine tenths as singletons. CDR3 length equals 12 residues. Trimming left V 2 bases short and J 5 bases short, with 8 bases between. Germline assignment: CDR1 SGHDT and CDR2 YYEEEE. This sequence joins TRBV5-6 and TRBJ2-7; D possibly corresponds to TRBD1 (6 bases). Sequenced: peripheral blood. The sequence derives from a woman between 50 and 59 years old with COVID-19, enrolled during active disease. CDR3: CASSLQGNEQYF. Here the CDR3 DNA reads TGTGCCAGCAGCTTACAGGGTAACGAGCAGTACTTC.